This T cell receptor (beta chain) derives from a study of vaccination and CD4 T cells after COVID-19 (dated by TCRdb to between 2021 and 2024). Concerning the study at large: The convalescent cohort comprised six males and four females, including two Hispanic individuals, seven Caucasians, two Asians and one multiracial person. Two doses of either the Pfizer-BioNTech BNT162b2 vaccine (n=8) or the Moderna mRNA-1273 vaccine (n=2) were administered to participants. Post-COVID blood samples from convalescent patients were collected a median of about 110 days after diagnosis, with a range of 35 to 161 days. Post-vaccine blood samples were collected a median of approximately 68 days after the second vaccine dose, ranging from roughly 12 to 250 days. For stimulating the cultures, overlapping spike peptide pools were used, derived from SARS-CoV-2 as well as from the common cold coronaviruses HCoV-NL63, HCoV-OC43 and HCoV-229E. Control cultures used a CEFX viral epitope pool as positive control, an HIV-1 Nef peptide pool as negative control, or no peptide. The spike-specific CD4+ TCR repertoire was compared before and after mRNA vaccination in approximately ten COVID-19 convalescent patients and several infection-naive healthy vaccine recipients. In an earlier paper using these donors, memory CD4+ T cell crossreactivity between SARS-CoV-2 and common cold coronavirus spike proteins was assessed at the TCR clonotype level.

Study-level results and caveats: Of the vaccine-specific clones in convalescent patients, 304 of 307, or nearly all, reacted only to SARS-CoV-2 spike and did not cross-react with common cold coronaviruses. Only a relatively small number of convalescent patients were included in the study, and early timepoints following natural infection were not analyzed. In convalescent patients, a median around 84% of post-vaccine SARS-CoV-2-reactive clones were detected only after vaccination, and vaccine-specific priming was suggested by this finding. The median number of SARS-CoV-2-reactive clonotypes rose from roughly 20 after infection to a few dozen after vaccination, but the change was not significant.

Read against the paper, the sample's treatment or condition label means: approximately 9-day PBMC culture with coronavirus spike peptide pools or control peptides (ViraFEST assay). CD4+ T cells from unexposed donors were collected before the COVID-19 pandemic (2011-2018). The ViraFEST assay was used in the study, in which antigen-specific T cells were expanded with peptide pools and expanded clonotypes were subsequently identified by TCR sequencing. Each well held 2 million or so PBMCs cultured in IMDM containing approximately 5.3% human AB serum and approximately 9.8 IU/ml IL-2, with 8.5 to 10 ug/ml peptide pools added. Half of the culture medium was replaced with fresh IL-2-containing medium on days 3 and 7. CD4+ T cells were isolated after 10 days of culture through negative selection using the EasySep CD4+ T cell isolation kit. As cell number allowed, CD4+ T cells from unexposed donors were tested for reactivity to SARS-CoV-2 S and N and to four common cold coronavirus spike pools. PBMCs were separated from whole blood using Ficoll-Paque Plus gradient centrifugation and then either used fresh or cryopreserved at -140C. In general, triplicate wells were set up for every culture condition. Leukapheresis product for the unexposed donors was purchased commercially.

Library preparation used PCR. DNA from cultured CD4+ T cells was subjected to TCR sequencing with the Oncomine TCR Beta short-read assay at the Johns Hopkins FTIC core. Genomic DNA was extracted from the cultured CD4+ T cells with the QIAamp micro DNA kit. Oncomine TCR Beta libraries from cultured CD4+ T cells were pooled with unique dual indexes and sequenced on an Illumina iSeq 100. In the paper's pipeline: Non-productive sequences were filtered out, and CDR3s that did not start with C, did not end with F or W, or were shorter than 7 amino acids were discarded. Antigen-specific clonotypes were identified using the MANAFEST web application through comparison of peptide-stimulated wells with reference and other culture wells. To be called positive, a clone needed an FDR below 0.05, an odds ratio above 5, and a productive frequency above 0.1% in at least two of three replicate wells. A clonotype was classed as cross-reactive if the clonotype showed significant expansion both in SARS-CoV-2 spike wells and in at least one common cold coronavirus spike condition. Similarity between CDR3 sequences was evaluated in R version 3.6.1 using Levenshtein distances (stringdist) and unrooted phylogenetic trees (ape). The public reads were run again by TCRdb, first through fastp at Q25 and then through MiXCR, and only productive beta chains were kept. All rows with the same CDR3 protein become a single entry with the most common DNA and genes. TCRdb, not the original authors, processed these V and J calls. This sample lists thousands of distinct CDR3 sequences; 50% to 65% were detected once. The ten largest clones represent about 32% of the sample.

CDR3 length: 16 amino acids, cysteine to phenylalanine. The read is trimmed to its CDR3 DNA, 48 bases read in frame from base 1. At the junction V is shortened by 1 base and J by 5 bases; bases outside the gene matches: 7. CDR1 LGHNA and CDR2 YSLEER are derived from the germline V gene. To note about this clonotype: What antigen it recognizes has not been identified. The record has no base qualities; no much larger clone is one base away.

The sequencing sample was made of CD4+ T cells from blood, cultured in vitro. This chain is built from TRBV4-3 and TRBJ2-3, and 9 bases in between align with TRBD2. The sequence derives from a human donor in good health. The CDR3 protein: CASSQGRGGAVDTQYF. The DNA is TGCGCCAGCAGCCAAGGACGCGGGGGGGCGGTAGATACGCAGTATTTT.